These 4 T cell receptor beta chains came from one sample sequenced in a study of cytomegalovirus exposure and HLA in healthy donors. A multiplex PCR was run with 60 Vbeta primers and 13 Jbeta primers. The assay was immunoSEQ multiplex PCR, and TCRdb's table has in-frame clones only and misses some. The sample holds roughly 150,000 clones, around 75% seen once. The source material was PBMCs. Receptor source: a male donor in good health and CMV-seronegative.

The V call is TRBV28, the J call TRBJ1-5, with a possible D match to TRBD1 (5 bases). Trimming left V 5 bases short and J 2 bases short, with 16 bases between. CDR1 MDHEN and CDR2 SYDVKM come from the germline V gene. The CDR3 runs 16 residues. CDR3 in amino acids: CASSRGGAGGNQPQHF. The CDR3 nucleotides read TGTGCCAGCAGTAGGGGCGGGGCCGGCGGCAATCAGCCCCAGCATTTT.

J is TRBJ1-5 and V is TRBV27; the D gene is possibly TRBD1 (6 bases). V lost 2 bases and J lost 4, with 18 bases in between. Germline V lookup: CDR1 MNHEY, CDR2 SMNVEV (reference sequence). This CDR3 has 17 residues. CDR3 amino acids: CASSLRGGGRGNQPQHF. DNA for the CDR3: TGTGCCAGCAGTTTAAGAGGGGGAGGGAGAGGAAATCAGCCCCAGCATTTT.

CDR3 nucleotide sequence: TGTGCTAGTGGTCGTACCTCCGGCGCATCCACAGGGGCTTATCACAATGAGCAGTTCTTC. This translates into CASGRTSGASTGAYHNEQFF. V and J are TRBV12-5 and TRBJ2-1; TRBD1 matches 7 bases. With 5 bases clipped from V and 5 bases from J, the junction kept 24 bases outside the gene matches. Germline CDR1 is LGHNT and CDR2 is FRNRAP. The CDR3 is 20 residues long.

The J gene is TRBJ2-1, the V gene TRBV2; D is perhaps TRBD1 (6 bases). Trimming shortened V by 5 bases and J by 10 bases, and 12 bases separated the two germline ends. The germline V gene encodes CDR1 SNHLY and CDR2 FYNNEI. This CDR3 is 12 amino acids long. CDR3 nucleotide sequence: TGTGCCAGCAGTACAGGGTTTGGCGAGCAGTTCTTC. Protein product: CASSTGFGEQFF.